Each of the 20 T cell receptor beta chains below was sequenced from the same sample in a study of blood T cell repertoires in COVID-19. Sequenced by immunoSEQ multiplex PCR; TCRdb stores in-frame clones only, minus some. The sample has about 130,000 clones; around 89% are singletons. The sample consisted of peripheral blood. The receptors shown here come from a man aged 45-65 years with acute or convalescent COVID-19.

This chain joins TRBV5-6 and TRBJ1-5; 8 bases agree with TRBD1. This CDR3 spans 15 amino acids. The junction had 6 bases not matched to a gene; V was cut back by 3 bases and J by 4 bases. Germline-derived CDR1 and CDR2 are SGHDT and YYEEEE. In DNA, the CDR3 is TGTGCCAGCAGCTATAGGACAGGGCATAATCAGCCCCAGCATTTT. Translating gives CASSYRTGHNQPQHF.

The chain couples TRBV4-1 to TRBJ1-6, with TRBD1 identical over 7 bases. Germline lookup yields CDR1 MGHRA and CDR2 YSYEKL. The CDR3 contains 21 residues. V trimming: 0 bases; J trimming: 0 bases; junction bases outside the gene matches: 14. The CDR3 loop is CASSQDWRGGGSYSYNSPLHF. CDR3 in DNA: TGCGCCAGCAGCCAAGATTGGAGAGGGGGCGGATCTTACTCCTATAATTCACCCCTCCACTTT.

The chain links TRBV5-1 to TRBJ2-1; 9 bases are a match to TRBD2. After removal of 0 bases from V and 7 bases from J, the junction contained 2 bases not matched to a gene. The CDR3 totals 14 residues. CDR1 SGHRS and CDR2 YFSETQ come from the germline V gene. CDR3 in DNA: TGCGCCAGCAGCTTGGGACTAGCGGTTAATGAGCAGTTCTTC. Its translation: CASSLGLAVNEQFF.

This chain links TRBV5-1 with TRBJ2-3, with TRBD1 as a possible D gene (6 bases). Germline CDR1 reads SGHRS; CDR2 reads YFSETQ. Trimming cost V 0 bases and J 2 bases, with 10 bases left between them. This CDR3 is 15 amino acids long. CDR3 DNA sequence: TGCGCCAGCAGCTTGGCCGACAGGACCACAGATACGCAGTATTTT. Residues: CASSLADRTTDTQYF.

The genes are TRBV18 and TRBJ2-6, with no clear D. Germline V lookup: CDR1 KGHSH, CDR2 LQKENI. Trimming shortened V by 3 bases and J by 4 bases, and 10 bases separated the two germline ends. This CDR3 spans 15 amino acids. The DNA of the CDR3 is TGTGCCAGCTCACCTACCCGTAGCGGGGCCAACGTCCTGACTTTC. Translating it yields CASSPTRSGANVLTF.

The chain couples TRBV7-8 to TRBJ2-7, with 9 nucleotides matching TRBD1. The CDR3 totals 16 residues. CDR1 is SGHVS and CDR2 is FQNEAQ in the germline V gene. V shed 5 bases, J shed 4 bases, and the junction held 12 bases outside the gene matches. CDR3 in amino acids: CASSPWGTGSGYEQYF. The DNA for the CDR3 is TGTGCCAGCAGCCCCTGGGGGACAGGGAGTGGGTACGAGCAGTACTTC.

This rearrangement joins TRBV6-5 to TRBJ2-1, with 8 bases lining up with TRBD2. This CDR3 is built from 11 residues. V lost 10 bases, J lost 8 bases, and 4 bases stayed unmatched. Germline V lookup: CDR1 MNHEY, CDR2 SVGAGI. CDR3 DNA sequence: TGTGCCACGGGGACTAGGGATGAGCAGTTCTTC. Protein: CATGTRDEQFF.

The V gene is TRBV6-5, the J gene TRBJ1-1; D remains unclear. The germline gives CDR1 MNHEY, CDR2 SVGAGI. V was pared by 5 bases and J by 8 bases, with 18 bases between. This CDR3 has 14 residues. The chain's CDR3 is CASSKREGRAEAFF. CDR3 nucleotide sequence: TGTGCCAGCAGTAAGCGGGAAGGTAGGGCCGAAGCTTTCTTT.

The chain couples TRBV2 to TRBJ1-1, with D possibly TRBD1 on 6 matching bases. This CDR3 spans 15 amino acids. CDR1 is SNHLY and CDR2 is FYNNEI in the germline V gene. Trimming shortened V by 7 bases and J by 4 bases, and 19 bases separated the two germline ends. The CDR3 sequence: CASTRELDRITEAFF. CDR3 DNA sequence: TGTGCCAGCACTCGTGAACTGGACAGAATCACTGAAGCTTTCTTT.

This chain uses TRBV5-8 with TRBJ1-5; D is unresolved. With 2 bases removed from V and 5 bases from J, the gap between germline ends came to 11 bases. CDR1 is SGHTS, CDR2 YDEGEE, per germline. The CDR3 is made up of 14 amino acids. CDR3 region: CASSLTGYYQPQHF. The CDR3 region has the DNA TGTGCCAGCAGCTTAACCGGGTACTATCAGCCCCAGCATTTT.

This sequence joins TRBV4-1 and TRBJ2-4; 9 bases are a match to TRBD1. Germline assignment: CDR1 MGHRA and CDR2 YSYEKL. This CDR3 region has 18 residues. With 5 bases clipped from V and 3 bases from J, the junction kept 14 bases outside the gene matches. The CDR3 reads CASSAHTGTGRIKNIQYF. The DNA for the CDR3 is TGCGCCAGCAGCGCACACACCGGGACAGGGAGGATCAAAAACATTCAGTACTTC.

In this sample, this clone turned up once. V gene TRBV7-6 combines with J gene TRBJ1-1, with TRBD1 matching 7 bases. With 8 bases clipped from V and 0 bases from J, the junction kept 9 bases outside the gene matches. The CDR3 consists of 15 residues. Germline V gives CDR1 SGHVS, CDR2 FNYEAQ. CDR3 in amino acids: CASLEGAGMNTEAFF. CDR3 nucleotides: TGTGCCAGCCTGGAGGGGGCCGGCATGAACACTGAAGCTTTCTTT.

The rearrangement joins TRBV5-1 to TRBJ2-1; possibly TRBD2 for D (5 bases). CDR1 is SGHRS, CDR2 YFSETQ, per germline. This CDR3 is built from 13 residues. Trimming removed 2 bases at V and 5 bases at J, with 8 bases between. Here the CDR3 DNA reads TGCGCCAGCAGCTTCGACTACAACAATGAGCAGTTCTTC. It codes for CASSFDYNNEQFF.

The chain combines TRBV25-1 with TRBJ2-7, with D possibly being TRBD1 (5 bases). V lost 3 bases, J lost 3 bases, and 12 bases lay in between. Looked up from germline, CDR1 is MGHDK and CDR2 is SYGVNS. The CDR3 is 14 residues long. This CDR3 is CASSDRTSRYEQYF. In nucleotides, the CDR3 is TGTGCCAGCAGTGACAGGACAAGCCGCTACGAGCAGTACTTC.

This clone was seen just once. This chain connects TRBV18 to TRBJ1-1, with D tentatively TRBD1 (6 bases). Germline V gene data show CDR1 as KGHSH and CDR2 as LQKENI. This CDR3 has 15 amino acids. The germline V and J ends were trimmed by 2 bases and 6 bases, with 16 bases remaining between them. DNA for the CDR3: TGTGCCAGCTCACCATCGGACAGACCCAACGCTGAAGCTTTCTTT. This codes for CASSPSDRPNAEAFF. Full variable domain (remainder filled in from reference TRBV18 and TRBJ1-1): NAGVMQNPRHLVRRRGQEARLRCSPMKGHSHVYWYRQLPEEGLKFMVYLQKENIIDESGMPKERFSAEFPKEGPSILRIQQVVRGDSAAYFCASSPSDRPNAEAFFGQGTRLTVV.

This chain connects TRBV19 to TRBJ1-5, with TRBD1 matching over 10 bases. V lost 3 bases and J lost 6; bases outside the gene matches: 8. The CDR3 is 16 amino acids. CDR1 and CDR2 from the germline V gene are LNHDA and SQIVND (reference sequence). CDR3 amino acids: CASSIAVRTGGQPQHF. The CDR3 DNA reads TGTGCCAGTAGTATCGCCGTCCGGACAGGGGGTCAGCCCCAGCATTTT.

The CDR3 region has the DNA TGCAGTGCTAGAGATAAATATATAGCTTTCTTT. It is translated as CSARDKYIAFF. The chain combines TRBV20-1 with TRBJ1-1; D not resolved. Germline CDR1 DFQATT, CDR2 SNEGSKA (reference sequence). This CDR3 spans 11 amino acids. The ends were cut back, 0 bases at V and 10 bases at J, with 9 bases in the middle.

The chain recombines TRBV5-1 with TRBJ1-1; no clear D. Germline V gives CDR1 SGHRS, CDR2 YFSETQ. V was pared by 3 bases and J by 4 bases, with 13 bases between. The CDR3 length is 14 residues. This chain's CDR3 is CASSWVEGSTEAFF. In DNA form, the CDR3 reads TGCGCCAGCAGCTGGGTTGAGGGATCCACTGAAGCTTTCTTT.

The chain combines TRBV5-1 with TRBJ1-1; maybe TRBD1 (5 bases). The V gene's germline CDR1 is SGHRS and CDR2 YFSETQ. Trimming stripped 1 base from V and 0 bases from J, with 16 bases between. The CDR3 consists of 17 residues. The CDR3 protein is CASSLRSGPPLNTEAFF. For the CDR3, the DNA is TGCGCCAGCAGCTTGAGGTCAGGGCCTCCTTTGAACACTGAAGCTTTCTTT.

This chain's CDR3 is CASSPTSGISASLAYEQYF. The CDR3 region has the DNA TGTGCCAGTAGTCCCACTAGCGGGATCTCAGCTTCTCTTGCCTACGAGCAGTACTTC. The chain carries TRBV19 and TRBJ2-7, with 10 bases that match TRBD2. Germline V gene data show CDR1 as LNHDA and CDR2 as SQIVND (reference sequence). This CDR3 region has 19 residues. Losses at the gene ends were 5 bases for V and 2 bases for J; bases not matched to a gene: 18. Variable domain in full (rest from reference TRBV19 and TRBJ2-7): DGGITQSPKYLFRKEGQNVTLSCEQNLNHDAMYWYRQDPGQGLRLIYYSQIVNDFQKGDIAEGYSVSREKKESFPLTVTSAQKNPTAFYLCASSPTSGISASLAYEQYFGPGTRLTVT.